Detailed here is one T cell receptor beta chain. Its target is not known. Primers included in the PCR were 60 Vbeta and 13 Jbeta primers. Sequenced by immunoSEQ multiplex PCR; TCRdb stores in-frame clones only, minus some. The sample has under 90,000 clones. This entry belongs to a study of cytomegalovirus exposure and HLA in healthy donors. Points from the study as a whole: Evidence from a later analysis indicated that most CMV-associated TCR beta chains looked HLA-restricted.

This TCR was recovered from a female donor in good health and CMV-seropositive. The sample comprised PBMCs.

CDR3 sequence: CASSLWDSLRSGANVLTF. CDR3 nucleotide sequence: TGTGCCAGCAGCTTATGGGACAGCCTCCGCTCTGGGGCCAACGTCCTGACTTTC. This sequence joins TRBV13 and TRBJ2-6; 7 nucleotides align to TRBD1. The CDR3 has 18 residues. Germline CDR1 PRHDT, CDR2 FYEKMQ (reference sequence). J was trimmed by 0 bases and V by 2 bases; bases with no gene match: 7.